Listed below are T cell receptor beta chains from one sample, sequenced in a study of identical twins. TCRdb itself ran the 5' RACE reads through MiXCR, one entry per CDR3 protein. The sample shows hundreds of thousands of distinct CDR3 sequences, over 5% of them seen only once. The sample taken for sequencing was naive T cells sorted from blood. Receptor source: a man between 18 and 35 years old in good health. CDR3s include the opening cysteine and the closing phenylalanine or tryptophan. The D gene is left open where the match is weak. The size entry is marked missing in some rows and otherwise reads once, few, many or a size class.

v_call	j_call	clone_size	cdr3_length	d_call	cdr3_nt	cdr3_aa
TRBV27	TRBJ2-3	-	15	TRBD2	TGTGCCAGCAGTGGTAGCGGGAGGGCCTCGGATACGCAGTATTTT	CASSGSGRASDTQYF
TRBV6-1	TRBJ2-5	-	15	TRBD2	TGTGCCAGCAATATATGGGGGGGGTCCCAAGAGACCCAGTACTTC	CASNIWGGSQETQYF
TRBV12-3/TRBV12-4	TRBJ2-5	many	13	-	TGTGCCAGCAGTTTTTTGGGCCAAGAGACCCAGTACTTC	CASSFLGQETQYF
TRBV9	TRBJ2-1	few	18	TRBD2	TGTGCCAGCAGCCCACGGGGGGGATTAGCGGGAATGTACAATGAGCAGTTCTTC	CASSPRGGLAGMYNEQFF
TRBV28	TRBJ1-1	few	16	-	TGTGCCAGCAGTCCAGCCGAACAGGGTCTGAACACTGAAGCTTTCTTT	CASSPAEQGLNTEAFF
TRBV6-5	TRBJ2-1	-	15	-	TGTGCCAGCAGTTACTCGATGTTCTTCGAGAATGAGCAGTTCTTC	CASSYSMFFENEQFF
TRBV12-5	TRBJ2-3	many	19	-	TGTGCTAGTGGTTTGGTACTCGGTTGGGGTAGCGGAGTCACAGATACGCAGTATTTT	CASGLVLGWGSGVTDTQYF
TRBV15	TRBJ2-5	few	16	-	TGTGCCACCAGCAGCTCGTGGGGCGGTTTATGGGAGACCCAGTACTTC	CATSSSWGGLWETQYF
TRBV19	TRBJ1-5	many	16	-	TGTGCCAGTAGTCCCCATGAGGGATTGGGCAATCAGCCCCAGCATTTT	CASSPHEGLGNQPQHF
TRBV4-3	TRBJ2-2	many	17	TRBD2	TGCGCCAGCAGCCAAGATCTAGCGGGAGGCCTCACCGGGGAGCTGTTTTTT	CASSQDLAGGLTGELFF
TRBV20-1	TRBJ2-1	many	15	TRBD2	TGCAGTGCTAGAGTTAGCGGGAGGTTGTACAATGAGCAGTTCTTC	CSARVSGRLYNEQFF
TRBV2	TRBJ2-2	many	15	TRBD1	TGTGCCAGCAGCACGGACAGGCGCAACACCGGGGAGCTGTTTTTT	CASSTDRRNTGELFF
TRBV28	TRBJ2-7	-	15	-	TGTGCCAGCAGAACCAGGGGGGCGGGCCGTTACGAGCAGTACTTC	CASRTRGAGRYEQYF
TRBV12-3/TRBV12-4	TRBJ1-4	many	14	-	TGTGCCAGTACTAATCGGGGATGGGGTGAAAAACTGTTTTTT	CASTNRGWGEKLFF
TRBV5-1	TRBJ1-2	-	13	TRBD1	TGCGCCAGCAGGCATGGGACAGGCAATGGCTACACCTTC	CASRHGTGNGYTF
TRBV9	TRBJ2-3	few	15	TRBD2	TGTGCCAGCAGCGGTGGGACTAGCAGTACAGATACGCAGTATTTT	CASSGGTSSTDTQYF
TRBV5-1	TRBJ1-1	-	15	-	TGCGCCAGCAGCTTGCCCGGAGGGAGGGGCACTGAAGCTTTCTTT	CASSLPGGRGTEAFF
TRBV27	TRBJ2-2	many	15	TRBD2	TGTGCCAGCAGAGGAGCGGGGAAGAACACCGGGGAGCTGTTTTTT	CASRGAGKNTGELFF
TRBV7-9	TRBJ2-3	-	17	TRBD2	TGTGCCAGCAGCCCCCCGGGGGCTAGCGGGAGCACAGATACGCAGTATTTT	CASSPPGASGSTDTQYF
TRBV24-1	TRBJ2-1	-	13	-	TGTGCCACCAGGGCTGAATCCTACAATGAGCAGTTCTTC	CATRAESYNEQFF
TRBV4-3	TRBJ2-4	many	18	-	TGCGCCAGCAGCCAAGATGACAGAGCGGTCTCGGCCAAAAACATTCAGTACTTC	CASSQDDRAVSAKNIQYF
TRBV12-3/TRBV12-4	TRBJ1-4	few	15	-	TGTGCCAGCAGCCTTCGACCATCAGGAGGTGAAAAACTGTTTTTT	CASSLRPSGGEKLFF
TRBV7-9	TRBJ2-5	few	14	-	TGTGCCAGCAGCTTATTCGGGACTTCAGAGACCCAGTACTTC	CASSLFGTSETQYF
TRBV3-1	TRBJ2-2	few	13	-	TGTGCCAGCAGCCAGGGACGGGGCGGGGAGCTGTTTTTT	CASSQGRGGELFF
TRBV7-8	TRBJ2-3	many	13	-	TGTGCCAGCAGCGAAAAGTTCACAGATACGCAGTATTTT	CASSEKFTDTQYF
TRBV12-3/TRBV12-4	TRBJ2-3	many	15	-	TGTGCCAGCAGTTTAATTGGTGGGAGCACAGATACGCAGTATTTT	CASSLIGGSTDTQYF
TRBV4-1	TRBJ1-2	many	14	-	TGCGCCAGCAGCCAAGGGACATTTTCTAGTGGCTACACCTTC	CASSQGTFSSGYTF
TRBV7-3	TRBJ2-3	few	16	-	TGTGCCAGCAGCTTAACGGTGCGGGCGGGCACAGATACGCAGTATTTT	CASSLTVRAGTDTQYF
TRBV6-5	TRBJ2-5	few	12	-	TGTGCCAGCGGGAGACAGCAAGAGACCCAGTACTTC	CASGRQQETQYF
TRBV27	TRBJ1-5	many	14	-	TGTGCCAGCAGTTTTGACCCCAAAGCAGAGGTCCAGCATTTT	CASSFDPKAEVQHF
TRBV4-1	TRBJ1-1	many	18	-	TGCGCCAGCAGCCAAGTCGGTTTCGGGATATCTGGAAACACTGAAGCTTTCTTT	CASSQVGFGISGNTEAFF